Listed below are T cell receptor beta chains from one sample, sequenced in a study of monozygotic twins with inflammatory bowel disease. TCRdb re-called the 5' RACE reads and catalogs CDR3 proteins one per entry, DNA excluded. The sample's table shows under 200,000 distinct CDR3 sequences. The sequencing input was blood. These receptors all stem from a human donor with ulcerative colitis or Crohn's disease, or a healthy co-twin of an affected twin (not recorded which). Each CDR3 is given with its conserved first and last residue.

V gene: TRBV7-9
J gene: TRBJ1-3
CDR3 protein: CASSQPPTPGNTIYF

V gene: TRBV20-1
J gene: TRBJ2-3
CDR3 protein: CSARTGASTDTQYF

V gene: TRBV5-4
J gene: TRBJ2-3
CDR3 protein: CASSRDTSTDTQYF

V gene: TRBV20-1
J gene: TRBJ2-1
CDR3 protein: CSAPGTYEQFF

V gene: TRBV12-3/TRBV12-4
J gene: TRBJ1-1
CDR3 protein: CASSLTGYTEAFF

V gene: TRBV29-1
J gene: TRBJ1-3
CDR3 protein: CSVSVGSSGNTIYF

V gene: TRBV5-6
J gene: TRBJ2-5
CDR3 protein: CASSLPDGTGQETQYF

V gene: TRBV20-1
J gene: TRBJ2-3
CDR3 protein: CSARDLRLAGVTDTQYF

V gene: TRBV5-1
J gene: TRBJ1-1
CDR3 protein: CASSQVGRWNTEAFF

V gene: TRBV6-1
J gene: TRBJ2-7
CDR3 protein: CASRGTGMDEQYF

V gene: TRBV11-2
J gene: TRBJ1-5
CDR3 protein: CASSFQGYSNQPQHF

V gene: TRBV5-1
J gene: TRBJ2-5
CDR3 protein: CASSLRKTQYF

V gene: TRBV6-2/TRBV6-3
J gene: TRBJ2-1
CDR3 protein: CASNPGLAGISYNEQFF

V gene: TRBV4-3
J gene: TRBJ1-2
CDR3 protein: CASSQDTEGIYGYTF

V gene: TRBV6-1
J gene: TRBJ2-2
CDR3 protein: CASSEPTSADTGELFF

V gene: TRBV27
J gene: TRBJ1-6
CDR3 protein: CASSLSGAASPLHF

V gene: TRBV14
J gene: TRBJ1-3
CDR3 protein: CASSRFSSVVTGNTIYF

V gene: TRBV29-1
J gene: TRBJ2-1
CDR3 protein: CSILRQDNEQFF

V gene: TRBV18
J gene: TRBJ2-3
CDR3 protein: CASSPDTLSGAQSTDTQYF

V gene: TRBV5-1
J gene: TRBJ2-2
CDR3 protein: CASSSGQTSTGELFF

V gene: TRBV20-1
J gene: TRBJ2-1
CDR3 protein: CSASPPFGDEQFF

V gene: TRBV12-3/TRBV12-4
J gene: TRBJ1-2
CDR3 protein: CASRGTGGTYGYTF

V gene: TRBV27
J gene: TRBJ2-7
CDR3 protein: CASSPGQGTDPTYEQYF

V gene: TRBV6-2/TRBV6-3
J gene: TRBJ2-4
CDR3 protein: CASSYGLAKNIQYF

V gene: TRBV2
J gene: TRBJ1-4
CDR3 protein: CASNPGHANEKLFF

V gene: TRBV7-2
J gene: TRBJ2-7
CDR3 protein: CASSQSSAYEQYF